This T cell receptor (beta chain) was obtained from a study of blood T cell repertoires in COVID-19. The method was immunoSEQ multiplex PCR; TCRdb's version includes in-frame clones alone and lacks a portion of them. Of roughly 250,000 clones in the sample, 81% were seen once. The CDR3 is 14 residues long. Looked up from germline, CDR1 is SNHLY and CDR2 is FYNNEI. Trimming took 3 bases from V and 5 from J, leaving 11 bases between them. The receptor's source is a woman aged 60 to 75 with active or convalescent COVID-19. This sequence joins TRBV2 and TRBJ1-5; D call uncertain. Specimen: peripheral blood. DNA for the CDR3: TGTGCCAGCAGTGACAGGTTCGGGGATCAGCCCCAGCATTTT. It translates to CASSDRFGDQPQHF.